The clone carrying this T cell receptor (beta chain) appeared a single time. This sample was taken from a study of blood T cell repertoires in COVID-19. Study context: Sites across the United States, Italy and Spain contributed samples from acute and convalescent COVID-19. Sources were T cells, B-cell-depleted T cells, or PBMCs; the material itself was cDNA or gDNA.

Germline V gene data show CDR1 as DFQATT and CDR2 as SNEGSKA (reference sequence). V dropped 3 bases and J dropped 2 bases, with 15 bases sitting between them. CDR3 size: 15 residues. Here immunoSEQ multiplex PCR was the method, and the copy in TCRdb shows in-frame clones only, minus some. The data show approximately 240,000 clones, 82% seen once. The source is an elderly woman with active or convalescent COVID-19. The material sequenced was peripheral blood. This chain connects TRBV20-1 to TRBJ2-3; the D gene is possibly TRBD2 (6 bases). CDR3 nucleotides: TGCAGTGCTAGTCGTCGTTGGGGGGACACAGATACGCAGTATTTT. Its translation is CSASRRWGDTDTQYF.